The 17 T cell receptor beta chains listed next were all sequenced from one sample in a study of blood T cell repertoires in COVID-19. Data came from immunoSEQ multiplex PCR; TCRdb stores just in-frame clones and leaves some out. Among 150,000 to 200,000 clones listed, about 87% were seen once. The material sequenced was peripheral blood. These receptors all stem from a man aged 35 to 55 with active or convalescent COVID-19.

CDR3 bases: TGTGCCAGCAGCCTGGGGGCAGGGGGGTACAATGAGCAGTTCTTC. It specifies CASSLGAGGYNEQFF. The V and J genes are TRBV9 and TRBJ2-1; a weak D match, TRBD1 (7 bases). The CDR3 covers 15 residues. The germline V gene encodes CDR1 SGDLS and CDR2 YYNGEE. V lost 4 bases to trimming and J lost 4 bases, with 15 bases between them.

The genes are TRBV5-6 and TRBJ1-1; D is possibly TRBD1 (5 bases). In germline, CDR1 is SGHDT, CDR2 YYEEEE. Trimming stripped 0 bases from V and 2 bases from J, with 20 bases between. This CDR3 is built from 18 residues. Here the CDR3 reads CASSLASWFGQGNTEAFF. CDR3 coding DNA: TGTGCCAGCAGCTTGGCCTCGTGGTTTGGGCAGGGTAACACTGAAGCTTTCTTT.

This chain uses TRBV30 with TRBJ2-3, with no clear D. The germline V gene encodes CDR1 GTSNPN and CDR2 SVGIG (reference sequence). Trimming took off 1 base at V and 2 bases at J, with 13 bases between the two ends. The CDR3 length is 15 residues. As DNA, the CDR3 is TGTGCCTGGAGTGACGACACCCGGCCCACAGATACGCAGTATTTT. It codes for CAWSDDTRPTDTQYF. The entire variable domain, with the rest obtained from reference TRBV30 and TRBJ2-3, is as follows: SQTIHQWPATLVQPVGSPLSLECTVEGTSNPNLYWYRQAAGRGLQLLFYSVGIGQISSEVPQNLSASRPQDRQFILSSKKLLLSDSGFYLCAWSDDTRPTDTQYFGPGTRLTVL.

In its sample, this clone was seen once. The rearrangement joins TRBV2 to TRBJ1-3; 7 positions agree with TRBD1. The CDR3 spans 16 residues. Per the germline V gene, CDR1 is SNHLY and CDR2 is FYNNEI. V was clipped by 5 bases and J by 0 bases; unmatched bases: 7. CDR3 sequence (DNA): TGTGCCAGCAGTACGGACAGGCTCAACTCTGGAAACACCATATATTTT. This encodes CASSTDRLNSGNTIYF.

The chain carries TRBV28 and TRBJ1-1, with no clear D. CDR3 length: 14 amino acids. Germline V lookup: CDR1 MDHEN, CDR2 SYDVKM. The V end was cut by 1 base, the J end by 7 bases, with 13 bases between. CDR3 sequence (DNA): TGTGCCAGCAGTTTATCCCCGATTCAACATGAAGCTTTCTTT. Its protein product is CASSLSPIQHEAFF.

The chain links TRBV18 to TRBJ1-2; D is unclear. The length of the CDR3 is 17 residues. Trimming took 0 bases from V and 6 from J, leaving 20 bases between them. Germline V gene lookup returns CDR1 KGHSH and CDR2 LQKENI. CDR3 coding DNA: TGTGCCAGCTCACCACCGCGGATTTTGAGCCTTAAGGATGGCTACACCTTC. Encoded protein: CASSPPRILSLKDGYTF.

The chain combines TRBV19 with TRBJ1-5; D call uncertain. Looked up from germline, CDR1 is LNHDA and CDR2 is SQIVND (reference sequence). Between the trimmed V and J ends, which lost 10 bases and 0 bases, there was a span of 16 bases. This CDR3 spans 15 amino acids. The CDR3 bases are TGTGCCACCGCGGGCCAGGCCATTAGCAATCAGCCCCAGCATTTT. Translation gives CATAGQAISNQPQHF.

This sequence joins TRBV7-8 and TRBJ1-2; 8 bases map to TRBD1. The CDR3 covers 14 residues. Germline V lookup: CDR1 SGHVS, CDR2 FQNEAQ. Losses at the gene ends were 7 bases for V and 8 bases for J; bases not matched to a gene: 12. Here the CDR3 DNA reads TGTGCCAGCACCTCAGGGGGCGTCGATAGGGGCTACACCTTC. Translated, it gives CASTSGGVDRGYTF. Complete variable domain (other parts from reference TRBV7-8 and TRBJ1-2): GAGVSQSPRYKVAKRGQDVALRCDPISGHVSLFWYQQALGQGPEFLTYFQNEAQLDKSGLPSDRFFAERPEGSVSTLKIQRTQQEDSAVYLCASTSGGVDRGYTFGSGTRLTVV.

This CDR3 is CSASPQGSTNYGYTF. The CDR3 DNA is TGCAGTGCTAGTCCCCAGGGGTCCACTAACTATGGCTACACCTTC. This chain joins TRBV20-1 and TRBJ1-2, with D possibly TRBD1 on 6 matching bases. Per the germline V gene, CDR1 is DFQATT and CDR2 is SNEGSKA (reference sequence). V lost 3 bases, J lost 0 bases, and 14 bases lay in between. This CDR3 region has 15 residues.

The CDR3 reads CASSVSRNTGELFF. The CDR3, as DNA: TGTGCCAGCAGCGTATCGAGAAACACCGGGGAGCTGTTTTTT. The chain uses TRBV9 and TRBJ2-2; D is uncertain. Looked up from germline, CDR1 is SGDLS and CDR2 is YYNGEE. V dropped 1 base and J dropped 2 bases, with 6 bases sitting between them. The CDR3 totals 14 residues. The complete variable domain, with remaining parts taken from reference TRBV9 and TRBJ2-2, reads DSGVTQTPKHLITATGQRVTLRCSPRSGDLSVYWYQQSLDQGLQFLIQYYNGEERAKGNILERFSAQQFPDLHSELNLSSLELGDSALYFCASSVSRNTGELFFGEGSRLTVL.

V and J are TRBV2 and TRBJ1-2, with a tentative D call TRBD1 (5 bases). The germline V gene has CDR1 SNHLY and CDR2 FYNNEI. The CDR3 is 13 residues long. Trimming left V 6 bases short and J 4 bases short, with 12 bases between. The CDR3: CASSPGQVYGYTF. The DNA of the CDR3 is TGTGCCAGCAGCCCCGGACAAGTCTATGGCTACACCTTC.

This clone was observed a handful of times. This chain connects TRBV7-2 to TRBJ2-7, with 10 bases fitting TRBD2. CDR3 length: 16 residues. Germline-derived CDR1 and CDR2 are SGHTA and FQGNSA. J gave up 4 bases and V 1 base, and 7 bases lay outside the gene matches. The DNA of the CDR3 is TGTGCCAGCAGCTTAGTGAGCGGGGGGGCCGGGTACGAGCAGTACTTC. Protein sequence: CASSLVSGGAGYEQYF.

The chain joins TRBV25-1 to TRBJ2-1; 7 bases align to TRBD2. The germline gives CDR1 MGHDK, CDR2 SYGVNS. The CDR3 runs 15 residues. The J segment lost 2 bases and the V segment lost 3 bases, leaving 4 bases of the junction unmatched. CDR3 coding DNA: TGTGCCAGCAGTGATAGGGACTATACCTACAATGAGCAGTTCTTC. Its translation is CASSDRDYTYNEQFF.

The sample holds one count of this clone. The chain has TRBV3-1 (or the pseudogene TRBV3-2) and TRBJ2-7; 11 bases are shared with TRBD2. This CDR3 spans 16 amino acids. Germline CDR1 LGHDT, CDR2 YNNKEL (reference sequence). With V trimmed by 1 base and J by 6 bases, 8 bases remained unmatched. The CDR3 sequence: CASSQGGSGGAGEQYF. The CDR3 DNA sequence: TGTGCCAGCAGCCAAGGAGGTAGCGGGGGGGCCGGCGAGCAGTACTTC.

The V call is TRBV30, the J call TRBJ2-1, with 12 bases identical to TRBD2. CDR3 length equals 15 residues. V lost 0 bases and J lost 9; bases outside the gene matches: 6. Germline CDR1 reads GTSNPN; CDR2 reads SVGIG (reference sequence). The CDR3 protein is CAWSVLASGRGEQFF. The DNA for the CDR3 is TGTGCCTGGAGTGTACTAGCTAGCGGGAGGGGTGAGCAGTTCTTC.

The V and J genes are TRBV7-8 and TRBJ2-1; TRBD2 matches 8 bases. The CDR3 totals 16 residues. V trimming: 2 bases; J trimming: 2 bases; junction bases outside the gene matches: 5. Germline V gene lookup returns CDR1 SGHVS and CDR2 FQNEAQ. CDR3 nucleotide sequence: TGTGCCAGCAGCTTACGAGCGGGGGTAACCTACAATGAGCAGTTCTTC. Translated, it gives CASSLRAGVTYNEQFF.

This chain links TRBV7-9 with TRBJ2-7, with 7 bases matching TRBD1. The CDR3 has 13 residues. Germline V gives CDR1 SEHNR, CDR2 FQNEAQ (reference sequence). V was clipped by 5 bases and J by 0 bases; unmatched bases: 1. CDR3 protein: CASSRDSSYEQYF. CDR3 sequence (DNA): TGTGCCAGCAGCCGGGACAGCTCCTACGAGCAGTACTTC.